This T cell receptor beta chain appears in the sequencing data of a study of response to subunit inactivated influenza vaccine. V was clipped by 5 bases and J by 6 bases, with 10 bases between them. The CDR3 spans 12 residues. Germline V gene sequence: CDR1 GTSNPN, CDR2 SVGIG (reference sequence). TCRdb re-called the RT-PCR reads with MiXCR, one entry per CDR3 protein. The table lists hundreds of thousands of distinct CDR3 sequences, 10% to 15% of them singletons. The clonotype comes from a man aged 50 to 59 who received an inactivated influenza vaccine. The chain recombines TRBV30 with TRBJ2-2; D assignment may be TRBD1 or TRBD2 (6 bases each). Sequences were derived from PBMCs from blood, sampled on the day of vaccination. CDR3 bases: TGTGCCTGGGGTCGGGGGCCCGGGGAGCTGTTTTTT. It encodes CAWGRGPGELFF.